Described below is a single T cell receptor (beta chain) sequence and its context. In the original workflow: How many nucleated cells were present was estimated from reference gene primer amplification. Only in-frame clones appear in the TCRdb table, and some are missing; sequencing was by immunoSEQ multiplex PCR. The V and J calls and clone size were taken over from that table, and D and trimming were inferred from the DNA. Of 250,000 or so clones detected, about 83% appear once; the ten largest clones hold approximately 4%. The sample comes from a study of blood T cell repertoires in COVID-19. Categorization into cohorts depended on clinical history that participants reported. This CDR3 is built from 15 residues. The V and J ends lost 0 bases and 5 bases, in that order; junction bases with no gene match: 5. Germline CDR1 and CDR2: MNHEY and SVGAGI.

The J gene is TRBJ2-7, the V gene TRBV6-5; 9 nucleotides align to TRBD2. The receptor's source is a woman in her 40s who had been exposed to COVID-19. Material: PBMCs or T cells enriched from blood (not recorded which). The CDR3 protein is CASSYSSSGVNEQYF. CDR3 in DNA: TGTGCCAGCAGTTACTCTTCTAGCGGGGTAAACGAGCAGTACTTC.